These 25 T cell receptor beta chains were sequenced from one sample in a study of OX40 agonist ivuxolimab in advanced cancers. Data came from immunoSEQ multiplex PCR; TCRdb stores just in-frame clones and leaves some out. There are approximately 78,000 clones in the sample; 88% occur only once, and under 1.1% lies in the top ten. The sequencing used CD4+ or CD8+ T cells sorted from blood, collected in a trial of the OX40 agonist ivuxolimab. All receptors derive from an adult with an advanced solid tumor such as melanoma, head and neck, liver or kidney cancer.

The chain uses TRBV6-6 and TRBJ1-5, with D unclear. In germline, CDR1 is MNHNY, CDR2 SVGAGI (reference sequence). The V gene lost 0 bases and the J gene lost 6 bases, with 12 bases spanning the gap. The CDR3 runs 15 residues. The CDR3 bases are TGTGCCAGCAGTTACTCACGGGAGTGGGGTCAGCCCCAGCATTTT. Amino acids: CASSYSREWGQPQHF.

The chain combines TRBV19 with TRBJ1-5; no clear D gene. V was pared by 2 bases and J by 0 bases, with 8 bases between. CDR3 size: 15 residues. Germline CDR1 and CDR2: LNHDA and SQIVND (reference sequence). As DNA, the CDR3 is TGTGCCAGTAGTATACAGAGAAATAGCAATCAGCCCCAGCATTTT. It translates to CASSIQRNSNQPQHF.

The rearrangement uses TRBV5-1 and TRBJ2-6, with a weak D call TRBD1 (6 bases). Trimming took off 2 bases at V and 0 bases at J, with 12 bases between the two ends. The germline V gene has CDR1 SGHRS and CDR2 YFSETQ. The CDR3 has 17 residues. In DNA form, the CDR3 reads TGCGCCAGCAGCTTAGGACAGAGCCTCTCTGGGGCCAACGTCCTGACTTTC. It translates to CASSLGQSLSGANVLTF.

The chain is built from TRBV21-1 and TRBJ1-5. TRBV21-1 is classified as a pseudogene. The CDR3 length is 15 residues. DNA of the CDR3: TGTGCCAGCTCATCCGCCGGGCAGTTTAATCAGCCCCAGCATTTT. Amino acid sequence: CASSSAGQFNQPQHF.

This chain uses TRBV7-2 with TRBJ1-2; unclear D gene. Trimming stripped 2 bases from V and 8 bases from J, with 9 bases between. Germline V gives CDR1 SGHTA, CDR2 FQGNSA. The CDR3 loop spans 12 amino acids. CDR3 protein: CASSLSVRGYTF. CDR3 nucleotide sequence: TGTGCCAGCAGCTTATCCGTGAGAGGCTACACCTTC. Full variable domain (outside the CDR3, taken from reference TRBV7-2 and TRBJ1-2): GAGVSQSPSNKVTEKGKDVELRCDPISGHTALYWYRQSLGQGLEFLIYFQGNSAPDKSGLPSDRFSAERTGGSVSTLTIQRTQQEDSAVYLCASSLSVRGYTFGSGTRLTVV.

The J gene is TRBJ2-5, the V gene TRBV5-8; tentatively, D is TRBD2 (7 bases). This CDR3 contains 17 residues. The V gene's germline CDR1 is SGHTS and CDR2 YDEGEE. Trimming removed 3 bases from V and 5 bases from J, with 23 bases in between. CDR3 in DNA: TGTGCCAGCAGCTGGTCGGGGGGCCCTCTTTCAGGGGAGACCCAGTACTTC. Protein: CASSWSGGPLSGETQYF.

V and J are TRBV27 and TRBJ2-5; D gene unclear. The CDR3 has 15 residues. V lost 1 base and J 6 bases, leaving 15 bases between the germline ends. CDR1 and CDR2 from the germline V gene are MNHEY and SMNVEV (reference sequence). As DNA, the CDR3 is TGTGCCAGCAGTTTATTGCGGTCAGGATGGCAGACCCAGTACTTC. Protein sequence: CASSLLRSGWQTQYF.

The chain uses TRBV7-9 and TRBJ2-1; no clear D gene. This CDR3 has 11 residues. Germline V gene data show CDR1 as SEHNR and CDR2 as FQNEAQ (reference sequence). Trimming took off 1 base at V and 10 bases at J, with 5 bases between the two ends. CDR3 DNA sequence: TGTGCCAGCAGCTTAGGGGCCGAGCAGTTCTTC. Translation gives CASSLGAEQFF.

This clone was seen only a few times. The chain couples TRBV23-1 to TRBJ1-2; D is ambiguous. Being an ORF, TRBV23-1 has a function that is uncertain. V lost 0 bases, J lost 8 bases, and 4 bases lay in between. The CDR3 length is 11 residues. The CDR3 region has the DNA TGCGCCAGCAGTCAATCGAGGGGCTACACCTTC. It specifies CASSQSRGYTF.

The rearrangement joins TRBV6-5 to TRBJ1-1, with D possibly being TRBD1 (6 bases). The CDR3 is 14 amino acids. CDR1 and CDR2 (germline): MNHEY, SVGAGI. V lost 5 bases to trimming and J lost 2 bases, with 12 bases between them. Here the CDR3 reads CASSRDRTNTEAFF. CDR3 in DNA: TGTGCCAGCAGTCGAGACAGGACTAACACTGAAGCTTTCTTT.

The chain couples TRBV5-4 to TRBJ2-2; perhaps TRBD2 as D (6 bases). The CDR3 consists of 16 residues. Germline CDR1 and CDR2: SGHNT and YYREEE (reference sequence). The V gene lost 0 bases and the J gene lost 6 bases, with 15 bases spanning the gap. CDR3 sequence: CASSLDTSPRAGELFF. CDR3 sequence (DNA): TGTGCCAGCAGCTTGGACACTAGCCCCCGGGCCGGGGAGCTGTTTTTT.

The chain employs TRBV28 and TRBJ1-4; no firm D call. The V and J ends lost 5 bases and 0 bases respectively, with 10 bases between them. The length of the CDR3 is 15 residues. Per germline, CDR1 MDHEN and CDR2 SYDVKM. CDR3 bases: TGTGCCAGCAGTCGACGTTCGTCAACTAATGAAAAACTGTTTTTT. It codes for CASSRRSSTNEKLFF. The full variable domain, its missing parts supplied by reference TRBV28 and TRBJ1-4, is DVKVTQSSRYLVKRTGEKVFLECVQDMDHENMFWYRQDPGLGLRLIYFSYDVKMKEKGDIPEGYSVSREKKERFSLILESASTNQTSMYLCASSRRSSTNEKLFFGSGTQLSVL.

The chain employs TRBV9 and TRBJ2-1, with D perhaps matching TRBD2 (5 bases). V was pared by 6 bases and J by 6 bases, with 19 bases between. CDR1 is SGDLS, CDR2 YYNGEE, per germline. The CDR3 extends over 15 amino acids. CDR3 DNA: TGTGCCAGCAACCGTAGAGGAGGAGCCAGCAATGAGCAGTTCTTC. It is translated as CASNRRGGASNEQFF.

The genes are TRBV9 and TRBJ2-7; unclear D gene. The V gene lost 0 bases and the J gene lost 7 bases, with 14 bases spanning the gap. Per the germline V gene, CDR1 is SGDLS and CDR2 is YYNGEE. This CDR3 is built from 14 residues. The CDR3 coding sequence is TGTGCCAGCAGCGTAGCGGGCCTTGCGCCAGAGCAGTACTTC. Protein: CASSVAGLAPEQYF.

The V call is TRBV10-1, the J call TRBJ2-2, with D possibly TRBD2 on 6 matching bases. The V and J ends lost 3 bases and 0 bases respectively, with 11 bases between them. Germline-derived CDR1 and CDR2 are WNHNN and SYGVQD (reference sequence). The CDR3 covers 16 residues. The DNA for the CDR3 is TGCGCCAGCAGTGACTTCCGCGGGGCGAACACCGGGGAGCTGTTTTTT. The encoded protein is CASSDFRGANTGELFF.

V usage is TRBV19 and J usage is TRBJ2-3, with D possibly TRBD1 on 6 matching bases. The germline CDR1 and CDR2 sequences are LNHDA and SQIVND (reference sequence). CDR3 size: 15 residues. Deletions cut 4 bases from V and 4 bases from J, with 15 bases between. The CDR3: CASSTDSGFPDTQYF. In nucleotides, the CDR3 is TGTGCCAGTAGTACGGACAGCGGATTTCCAGATACGCAGTATTTT.

The genes are TRBV28 and TRBJ2-3; D is uncertain. Germline V gene data show CDR1 as MDHEN and CDR2 as SYDVKM. The CDR3 extends over 15 amino acids. The V end lost 8 bases, the J end lost 2 bases, and 17 bases lay between the germline ends. The CDR3 DNA reads as TGTGCCAGCTGGTTATCGGTACATTCCACAGATACGCAGTATTTT. It translates to CASWLSVHSTDTQYF.

The chain couples TRBV27 to TRBJ2-7; 9 bases align to TRBD2. Germline values: CDR1 MNHEY, CDR2 SMNVEV (reference sequence). Germline trimming cut 6 bases from V and 4 bases from J; bases unmatched to any gene: 10. The CDR3 has 15 residues. The CDR3 sequence: CASRTLAGRVYEQYF. The CDR3 region has the DNA TGTGCCAGCAGGACGCTAGCGGGAAGGGTGTACGAGCAGTACTTC.

This chain joins TRBV10-3 and TRBJ2-5; perhaps TRBD2 as D (5 bases). CDR3 length: 14 amino acids. Looked up from germline, CDR1 is ENHRY and CDR2 is SYGVKD. V was shortened by 6 bases and J by 1 base, with 12 bases between the two germline ends. The CDR3 DNA sequence: TGTGCCATCAGGGGTAGCGTGTCCCAAGAGACCCAGTACTTC. It is translated as CAIRGSVSQETQYF.

The chain has TRBV7-9 and TRBJ2-2, with TRBD1 identical over 9 bases. V trimming: 6 bases; J trimming: 0 bases; junction bases outside the gene matches: 5. The CDR3 contains 16 residues. CDR1 and CDR2 (germline): SEHNR, FQNEAQ (reference sequence). In DNA, the CDR3 is TGTGCCAGCAGTCCCCGGGACAGGGCGAACACCGGGGAGCTGTTTTTT. This sequence encodes CASSPRDRANTGELFF.

The chain has TRBV5-4 and TRBJ2-5; TRBD2 matches 7 bases. The CDR3 contains 15 residues. The V segment lost 4 bases and the J segment 2 bases; nucleotides outside the gene matches: 8. Germline loops: CDR1 SGHNT, CDR2 YYREEE (reference sequence). CDR3 DNA sequence: TGTGCCAGCAGCACGAAGTCGGGGGGACAAGAGACCCAGTACTTC. It codes for CASSTKSGGQETQYF.

V usage is TRBV11-2 and J usage is TRBJ1-4; perhaps TRBD1 as D (6 bases). With 5 bases removed from V and 3 bases from J, the gap between germline ends came to 16 bases. Looked up from germline, CDR1 is SGHAT and CDR2 is FQNNGV. The CDR3 spans 16 residues. The CDR3, as DNA: TGTGCCAGCAGCGTCCTGGGGGCGCCGGCTAATGAAAAACTGTTTTTT. Protein: CASSVLGAPANEKLFF.

The rearrangement joins TRBV7-2 to TRBJ2-7, with TRBD2 as a possible D gene (6 bases). The germline V gene encodes CDR1 SGHTA and CDR2 FQGNSA. V gave up 0 bases and J gave up 6 bases, with 15 bases separating them. CDR3 length: 15 amino acids. This CDR3 reads CASSLAVGGRGEQYF. For the CDR3, the DNA is TGTGCCAGCAGCTTAGCGGTGGGGGGTCGAGGCGAGCAGTACTTC. The variable domain in full, completed from reference TRBV7-2 and TRBJ2-7, reads GAGVSQSPSNKVTEKGKDVELRCDPISGHTALYWYRQSLGQGLEFLIYFQGNSAPDKSGLPSDRFSAERTGGSVSTLTIQRTQQEDSAVYLCASSLAVGGRGEQYFGPGTRLTVT.

J is TRBJ2-7 and V is TRBV28; 9 bases are a match to TRBD1. The CDR3 consists of 13 residues. Losses at the gene ends were 5 bases for V and 5 bases for J; bases not matched to a gene: 4. The germline V gene encodes CDR1 MDHEN and CDR2 SYDVKM. Here the CDR3 reads CASSRQGVDEQYF. CDR3 DNA: TGTGCCAGCAGTCGACAGGGGGTCGACGAGCAGTACTTC. Using reference TRBV28 and TRBJ2-7 for the parts outside the CDR3, the full variable domain is DVKVTQSSRYLVKRTGEKVFLECVQDMDHENMFWYRQDPGLGLRLIYFSYDVKMKEKGDIPEGYSVSREKKERFSLILESASTNQTSMYLCASSRQGVDEQYFGPGTRLTVT.

CDR3 protein: CASSQLVITSGHNEQFF. CDR3 sequence (DNA): TGCGCCAGCAGCCAACTCGTAATAACTAGCGGGCACAATGAGCAGTTCTTC. The chain uses TRBV4-1 and TRBJ2-1, with 9 bases matching TRBD2. The CDR3 is 17 residues long. Germline CDR1 is MGHRA and CDR2 is YSYEKL. V dropped 2 bases and J dropped 5; count of bases not matched to a gene: 10.